The 22 T cell receptor beta chains given below trace back to one sample, sequenced in a study of cytomegalovirus exposure and HLA in healthy donors. PCR employed 60 Vbeta and 13 Jbeta primers. Generated by immunoSEQ multiplex PCR, the TCRdb table keeps only in-frame clones and is missing some. Counted here are about 150,000 clones, 65% to 75% occurring once; the ten biggest clones make up 2.8%. The sample comprised PBMCs. These receptors originate from a man aged 18-30 years in good health and CMV-seronegative.

This sequence joins TRBV6-4 and TRBJ1-1; 8 nucleotides align to TRBD1. This CDR3 contains 14 residues. Germline CDR1 and CDR2: MRHNA and SNTAGT. The V segment lost 4 bases and the J segment 1 base; nucleotides outside the gene matches: 2. CDR3 in amino acids: CASSGQGANTEAFF. The CDR3 nucleotides read TGTGCCAGCAGTGGCCAGGGGGCGAACACTGAAGCTTTCTTT.

The CDR3 sequence: CATSRDFRGNHPTGELFF. DNA for the CDR3: TGTGCCACCAGCAGAGATTTCAGGGGCAATCACCCGACCGGGGAGCTGTTTTTT. The rearrangement links TRBV15 to TRBJ2-2; tentative D call: TRBD1 (6 bases). The V end lost 0 bases, the J end lost 5 bases, and 19 bases lay between the germline ends. The CDR3 runs 18 residues. Germline CDR1 is LNHNV and CDR2 is YYDKDF (reference sequence).

V and J are TRBV11-2 and TRBJ1-5; maybe TRBD1 (5 bases). CDR1 is SGHAT and CDR2 is FQNNGV in the germline V gene. Trimming took off 1 base at V and 3 bases at J, with 10 bases between the two ends. The CDR3 sequence is 15 residues long. The DNA for the CDR3 is TGTGCCAGCAGCTTAGGGGGACTGATCAATCAGCCCCAGCATTTT. This translates into CASSLGGLINQPQHF.

V is TRBV10-2 and J is TRBJ2-7, with 9 bases identical to TRBD1. Germline-derived CDR1 and CDR2 are WSHSY and SAAADI. The V and J ends lost 6 bases and 6 bases, in that order; junction bases with no gene match: 6. The CDR3 is 13 amino acids. CDR3 in DNA: TGCGCCAGCAGCGGGGGGACAGGGCGCGAGCAGTACGTC. Encoded protein: CASSGGTGREQYV.

V gene TRBV14 combines with J gene TRBJ2-2, with D possibly matching TRBD1 (6 bases). Germline assignment: CDR1 SGHDN and CDR2 FVKESK. Trimming shortened V by 4 bases and J by 4 bases, and 13 bases separated the two germline ends. This CDR3 has 15 amino acids. CDR3 coding DNA: TGTGCCAGCAGCCGAGGGGGTGCGAGCACCGGGGAGCTGTTTTTT. It specifies CASSRGGASTGELFF.

The gene calls are TRBV13 and TRBJ1-3, with 9 positions matching TRBD1. The ends lost 4 bases at V and 3 bases at J; junction bases unmatched: 7. This CDR3 comprises 16 residues. Germline values: CDR1 PRHDT, CDR2 FYEKMQ (reference sequence). The DNA for the CDR3 is TGTGCCAGCAGCTGGAGGGACAGGGAGTATGGAAACACCATATATTTT. This codes for CASSWRDREYGNTIYF.

This rearrangement joins TRBV4-1 to TRBJ2-7; maybe TRBD2 (5 bases). Germline CDR1 MGHRA, CDR2 YSYEKL. Trimming cost V 2 bases and J 2 bases, with 10 bases left between them. The CDR3 runs to 14 residues. DNA for the CDR3: TGCGCCAGCAGCCAACAACGGGGTCCCTACGAGCAGTACGTC. Translating it yields CASSQQRGPYEQYV.

The rearrangement links TRBV9 to TRBJ1-6; a possible D gene is TRBD1 (5 bases). In germline, CDR1 is SGDLS, CDR2 YYNGEE. CDR3 size: 16 residues. Between the trimmed V and J ends, which lost 1 base and 8 bases, there was a span of 16 bases. CDR3 DNA sequence: TGTGCCAGCAGCGTAACAGGCTCAACTTCCGATTCACCCCTCCACTTT. Translating it yields CASSVTGSTSDSPLHF.

The chain is built from TRBV7-2 and TRBJ1-1, with D maybe TRBD1 (6 bases). CDR3 length: 14 residues. Trimming shortened V by 2 bases and J by 4 bases, and 11 bases separated the two germline ends. In germline, CDR1 is SGHTA, CDR2 FQGNSA. The CDR3 sequence is CASSLTGLGTEAFF. Here the CDR3 DNA reads TGTGCCAGCAGCTTAACAGGGTTGGGCACTGAAGCTTTCTTT. Supplemented by reference TRBV7-2 and TRBJ1-1, the full variable domain reads GAGVSQSPSNKVTEKGKDVELRCDPISGHTALYWYRQSLGQGLEFLIYFQGNSAPDKSGLPSDRFSAERTGGSVSTLTIQRTQQEDSAVYLCASSLTGLGTEAFFGQGTRLTVV.

This clone is a singleton in its sample. The V and J genes are TRBV27 and TRBJ2-1; 8 nucleotides align to TRBD2. This CDR3 contains 14 residues. Trimming removed 5 bases from V and 8 bases from J; junction bases left unmatched: 8. CDR1 is MNHEY, CDR2 SMNVEV, per germline (reference sequence). The CDR3: CASSVRGGPDEQFF. For the CDR3, the DNA is TGTGCCAGCAGTGTTCGGGGGGGCCCCGATGAGCAGTTCTTC.

The gene calls are TRBV7-6 and TRBJ2-5; D is perhaps TRBD2 (6 bases). V dropped 8 bases and J dropped 8 bases, with 9 bases sitting between them. CDR1 is SGHVS, CDR2 FNYEAQ, per germline. CDR3 length equals 10 residues. In DNA, the CDR3 is TGTGCCAGCGGGGAGGAAACCCAGTACTTC. Translation: CASGEETQYF.

V usage is TRBV5-1 and J usage is TRBJ1-4; D remains ambiguous. CDR1 and CDR2 (germline): SGHRS, YFSETQ. V lost 0 bases and J lost 7, with 16 bases in between. The length of the CDR3 is 16 residues. The CDR3 DNA is TGCGCCAGCAGCTTGGTGTCGGGAGGAGGCGGTGAAAAACTGTTTTTT. Its translation: CASSLVSGGGGEKLFF. Together with reference TRBV5-1 and TRBJ1-4, the CDR3 gives the full variable domain: KAGVTQTPRYLIKTRGQQVTLSCSPISGHRSVSWYQQTPGQGLQFLFEYFSETQRNKGNFPGRFSGRQFSNSRSEMNVSTLELGDSALYLCASSLVSGGGGEKLFFGSGTQLSVL.

The rearrangement joins TRBV27 to TRBJ2-1, with D possibly matching TRBD2 (7 bases). The CDR3 is 15 amino acids. Germline CDR1 reads MNHEY; CDR2 reads SMNVEV (reference sequence). Between the trimmed V and J ends, which lost 5 bases and 3 bases, there was a span of 14 bases. The CDR3 DNA follows: TGTGCCAGCAGTGCCTCCGGGGGGCTCTACAATGAGCAGTTCTTC. Protein sequence: CASSASGGLYNEQFF.

The V call is TRBV11-1, the J call TRBJ1-2; D is perhaps TRBD1 (6 bases). CDR1 SGHAT and CDR2 FQDESV come from the germline V gene (reference sequence). V dropped 7 bases and J dropped 4 bases, with 19 bases sitting between them. This CDR3 has 15 amino acids. CDR3 residues: CASTPDPGTSYGYTF. The CDR3, as DNA: TGTGCCAGCACCCCGGATCCCGGGACAAGCTATGGCTACACCTTC.

This rearrangement joins TRBV7-2 to TRBJ1-5; D ambiguous. Germline-derived CDR1 and CDR2 are SGHTA and FQGNSA. Trimming left V 1 base short and J 10 bases short, with 17 bases between. The CDR3 extends over 15 amino acids. CDR3 coding DNA: TGTGCCAGCAGCTTAGACGCAGGCCTCTACAATCCCCAGCATTTT. Protein product: CASSLDAGLYNPQHF.

This clone was seen a handful of times. This rearrangement joins TRBV2 to TRBJ1-1; D is unclear. This CDR3 is 14 amino acids long. Trimming took off 0 bases at V and 8 bases at J, with 13 bases between the two ends. Germline CDR1 reads SNHLY; CDR2 reads FYNNEI. The CDR3 here is CASSEAAGRLEAFF. The DNA of the CDR3 is TGTGCCAGCAGTGAAGCAGCCGGCAGGCTAGAAGCTTTCTTT.

This sequence joins TRBV5-1 and TRBJ2-3; the match to TRBD1 covers 8 bases. With V trimmed by 3 bases and J by 6 bases, 6 bases remained unmatched. The CDR3 consists of 14 residues. The germline V gene has CDR1 SGHRS and CDR2 YFSETQ. The CDR3, as DNA: TGCGCCAGCAGCTCACAGGGACAGGCGGATACGCAGTATTTT. Residues: CASSSQGQADTQYF.

V is TRBV7-2 and J is TRBJ1-6; D uncertain. Germline V gives CDR1 SGHTA, CDR2 FQGNSA. The CDR3 runs 15 residues. V was pared by 1 base and J by 9 bases, with 13 bases between. The CDR3 region is CASSLVTGEGSPLHF. The CDR3, as DNA: TGTGCCAGCAGCTTAGTGACCGGGGAAGGTTCACCCCTCCACTTT.

This chain links TRBV18 with TRBJ2-7; 12 bases are shared with TRBD1. The length of the CDR3 is 16 residues. After removal of 5 bases from V and 1 base from J, the junction contained 6 bases not matched to a gene. The germline V gene has CDR1 KGHSH and CDR2 LQKENI. CDR3 sequence (DNA): TGTGCCAGCTCAACAAGGGACAGGGGGCTTTCCTACGAGCAGTACTTC. It is translated as CASSTRDRGLSYEQYF.

The rearrangement uses TRBV11-2 and TRBJ1-1, with D perhaps matching TRBD1 (6 bases). Trimming pared 7 bases from V and 4 bases from J, leaving 16 bases between. The CDR3 loop spans 14 amino acids. Germline CDR1 reads SGHAT; CDR2 reads FQNNGV. This chain's CDR3 is CASKTLGGGTEAFF. The CDR3 region has the DNA TGTGCCAGCAAAACCTTAGGGGGTGGCACTGAAGCTTTCTTT.

The sample holds one count of this clone. CDR3 protein: CAISESSRGANEKLFF. For the CDR3, the DNA is TGTGCCATCAGTGAGTCTTCAAGGGGTGCTAATGAAAAACTGTTTTTT. V gene TRBV10-3 combines with J gene TRBJ1-4; the D gene is possibly TRBD1 (5 bases). V was clipped by 0 bases and J by 3 bases, with 11 bases between them. Germline V gene data show CDR1 as ENHRY and CDR2 as SYGVKD. This CDR3 comprises 16 residues.

V usage is TRBV7-9 and J usage is TRBJ1-2, with 8 bases identical to TRBD1. V lost 4 bases, J lost 0 bases, and 7 bases stayed unmatched. Germline V gives CDR1 SEHNR, CDR2 FQNEAQ (reference sequence). This CDR3 comprises 16 residues. This CDR3 reads CASSSPSQGANYGYTF. CDR3 in DNA: TGTGCCAGCAGCTCCCCATCACAGGGGGCTAACTATGGCTACACCTTC. The whole variable domain, filled in from reference TRBV7-9 and TRBJ1-2, reads DTGVSQNPRHKITKRGQNVTFRCDPISEHNRLYWYRQTLGQGPEFLTYFQNEAQLEKSRLLSDRFSAERPKGSFSTLEIQRTEQGDSAMYLCASSSPSQGANYGYTFGSGTRLTVV.